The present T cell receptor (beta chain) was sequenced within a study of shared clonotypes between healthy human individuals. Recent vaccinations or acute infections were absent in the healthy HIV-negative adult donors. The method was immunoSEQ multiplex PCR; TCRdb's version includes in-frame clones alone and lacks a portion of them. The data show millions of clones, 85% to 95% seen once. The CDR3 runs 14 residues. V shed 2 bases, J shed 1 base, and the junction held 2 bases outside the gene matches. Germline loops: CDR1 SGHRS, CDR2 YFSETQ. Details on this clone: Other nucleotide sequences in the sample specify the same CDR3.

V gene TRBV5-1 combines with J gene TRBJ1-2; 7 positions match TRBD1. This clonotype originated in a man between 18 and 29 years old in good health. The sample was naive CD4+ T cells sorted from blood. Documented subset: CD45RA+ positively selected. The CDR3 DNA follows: TGCGCCAGCAGCTTAACAGGGGATAACTATGGCTACACCTTC. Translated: CASSLTGDNYGYTF. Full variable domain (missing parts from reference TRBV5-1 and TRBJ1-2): KAGVTQTPRYLIKTRGQQVTLSCSPISGHRSVSWYQQTPGQGLQFLFEYFSETQRNKGNFPGRFSGRQFSNSRSEMNVSTLELGDSALYLCASSLTGDNYGYTFGSGTRLTVV.